There are many counts of the clone carrying this T cell receptor (beta chain). The CDR3 loop spans 12 amino acids. V was shortened by 0 bases and J by 10 bases, with 9 bases between the two germline ends. The data are from a study of identical twins. Only healthy Caucasians were enrolled as donors. Unique molecular identifiers were present on cDNA, and template switching added a universal primer site. MiXCR, run by TCRdb on the 5' RACE reads, gives a single entry per CDR3 protein. The sample lists about 250,000 distinct CDR3 sequences, around 15% seen once, with 7% to 9.5% in the top ten. Sequencing was done on a sample of memory (CD45RO+) T cells sorted from blood. V and J are TRBV12-3 or TRBV12-4 and TRBJ1-1; D is unclear. The TCR was taken from a woman aged 18-30 years in good health. CDR3 bases: TGTGCCAGCAGTTTAGCACAAACTTCAGCTTTCTTT. It is translated as CASSLAQTSAFF.